This T cell receptor (beta chain) was identified during a study of cytomegalovirus exposure and HLA in healthy donors (dated by TCRdb to about 2017). Notes on the research overall: An earlier analysis of 587 of the donors reported 276 Gb of sequence data and 95 million to 140 million unique TCR beta sequences obtained from about 180 million T cells. Around 320 gigabases of sequencing data and tens of millions of unique TCR sequences were included in an early release covering 550 to 800 HLA-typed donors. The genetic ancestry cluster associated with self-reported Caucasian donors included approximately 85% of the approximately 410 genotyped donors. The study was designed to test whether signatures of past pathogen exposure could be identified by cataloging public T cell receptors. Using immunosequencing, the study profiled T cell repertoires from 666 subjects and related those repertoires to cytomegalovirus serostatus. Along with the roughly 700-subject first cohort, a separate validation cohort of about 110 different subjects was used. To predict cytomegalovirus infection status, the study combined high-throughput TCR immunosequencing, statistical association of individual TCRs with disease status, and machine learning. A later analysis re-examined previously published TCR beta repertoires from hundreds of donors and added high-resolution HLA genotyping to investigate patterns of TCR occurrence. The later analysis used no new phenotypic data to find candidate immune exposures, relying instead on TCR beta sequences and their occurrence across donors. To decide whether each TCR beta V gene segment behaved as functional or pseudogenic, an earlier analysis of nearly 600 of the donors relied on high-throughput TCR beta sequencing. Donor age, sex, ethnicity and CMV serostatus were compiled alongside the repertoire data. A later genetic analysis took genome-wide SNP genotypes for about 55% of the roughly 700 donors and used that subset as a discovery cohort. All discovery cohort repertoires had been generated using a single sequencing platform. HLA typing included class I and class II loci at four-digit resolution. The number of donors typed differed by locus, with roughly 629-640 for A, B, C, DRB1 and DQB1, roughly 550 for DQA1, 600 to 610 for DPA1, and approximately 470 for DPB1. Roughly 5 DR-DQ haplotypes were treated as single units for association and clustering because of strong linkage in the cohort. Among almost 400 genotyped donors of the cohort, an average of approximately 240,000 unique TCR beta nucleotide sequences were sequenced per donor, roughly 20% of them non-productive.

The CDR3 contains 15 residues, cysteine and phenylalanine counted. Here the CDR3 DNA is all that survives: 45 bases in frame from base 1. V is cut back by 4 bases and J by 4 bases, with 6 bases in the junction unmatched. The CDR1 and CDR2 encoded by the germline V gene are SQVTM and ANQGSEA. The cohort was made up of hundreds of healthy bone marrow donors. All cohort members were sampled while nominally healthy, although unrecorded immune exposures were likely present. The donor was CMV seropositive and was included in the group of 270 or so seropositive cohort members. Every donor gave a peripheral blood sample, and the peripheral blood mononuclear cells from that sample were used for TCR beta sequencing. The Qiagen DNeasy Blood Extraction Kit was used to extract genomic DNA from the blood cell samples. Remarks on this clone: The clone's antigen remains unknown. Per-nucleotide qualities are absent, and no much larger clonotype sits a single base away.

The paper's findings and limits, for the study overall: A later analysis reported that several top co-occurrence clusters appeared linked to parvovirus B19, influenza, CMV and Epstein-Barr virus. In a later analysis, the rate of TCR association differed among HLA loci, with DRB1 alleles having the most associated TCRs and HLA-C alleles having the fewest. In vitro tests confirmed that three of the cytomegalovirus-associated TCR beta chains recognize cytomegalovirus antigens. For the cohort, immune exposure information was limited to CMV serostatus. While some public TCRs were present in many individuals, most TCR sequences turned up only very rarely across donors. Correlated functional status among segregating V segments might reflect linkage disequilibrium, but an unknown experimental factor could not be ruled out. An earlier analysis of 587 of the donors showed that most TCR beta V segments appeared in productive rearrangements either about 87% or about 30% of the time, which broadly matched IMGT annotations. A later genetic analysis reported fewer N-insertions in productive TCRs among donors in an Asian-associated ancestry cluster than the approximately 670-donor mean. When HLA alleles, especially DR and DQ, strongly co-occurred, attributing TCR associations to individual alleles was difficult. The classifier was reported to diagnose cytomegalovirus status with high specificity and sensitivity in both the original cohort and the validation cohort. Because some donors lacked HLA typing at each locus, the association tests relied only on the typed subset. It was suggested by the authors that the approach could potentially be generalized to other disease states and immunological phenotypes. Presence/absence analyses assumed roughly uniform sequencing depth across donors, an assumption that may not hold. A total of 164 TCR beta chains were listed by the study as associated with cytomegalovirus. A group of highly shared sequence variants was considered likely to be a technical artifact of the sequencing pipeline. Some IMGT-functional V segments, including TRBV6-2 and TRBV6-3, could not be told apart with the 87-base-pair reads, so those segments were excluded. According to a later analysis, most CMV-associated TCR beta chains appeared to be HLA-restricted, and the HLA associations seemed to be driven largely by CMV exposure. In a later analysis, HLA-associated TCR beta chains were found to be more clonally expanded and to have lower generation probabilities than equally common non-associated chains. The cohort was sequenced for TCR beta chains only, and without alpha or paired-chain data the features that could be detected were limited. Because counts were too low, seventeen rarely observed V segments, including chromosome 9 orphons, were left out of the earlier analysis of roughly 600 of the donors. A later analysis associated about 18,000 TCR beta sequences with specific HLA alleles at a false discovery rate of 0.05. A further reported finding was that TCR beta sequences accurately predicted the HLA-A and HLA-B alleles for most subjects in the first cohort. In a later genetic analysis, a missense DCLRE1C variant was associated with V-gene and J-gene trimming of TCR beta chains, and the association was replicated in an independent cohort.

The method was the immunoSEQ multiplex PCR assay. For the multiplex PCR, a mixture combining 60 forward primers for TCR Vbeta segments and 13 reverse primers for TCR Jbeta segments was used. A multiplex PCR assay on genomic DNA amplified the CDR3 region of rearranged TCR beta genes. Amplified TCR beta libraries were sequenced as 87-base-pair reads on the Illumina HiSeq System. From the authors' description of their analysis: A later analysis counted about 80 million unique TCR beta chains across the 550 to 700 repertoires, and roughly 11 million of these chains were shared by at least two donors. Raw reads were error-corrected and collapsed into unique sequences by a nearest-neighbor algorithm in which closely related sequences were merged to remove PCR and sequencing errors. Alignment of CDR3 sequences to IMGT reference sequences was used to assign V, D and J gene segments. Each retained sequence needed at least a six-nucleotide match to both a V gene segment and a J gene segment. A rearrangement counted as productive if the CDR3 had no stop codons and remained in frame with V and J, and every other rearrangement counted as non-productive. Following IMGT convention, CDR3 was defined as the stretch from the second conserved V-encoded cysteine to the conserved J-encoded phenylalanine. The earlier analysis of roughly 590 of the donors excluded sequences that lacked an unambiguous match to a single V gene segment. In an earlier analysis of roughly 600 of the donors, a V segment was called functional when productive rearrangements were above 56.7%, and segregating when the standard deviation between donors exceeded 5%. To diagnose cytomegalovirus status from the catalog of TCR beta chain sequences, a statistical classification framework was built. V and J gene assignment, in a later analysis, came from comparing TCR nucleotide sequences with IMGT/GENE-DB human TR gene sequences. A later analysis assigned CDR3 sequences and most-parsimonious VDJ recombination scenarios with the TCRdist pipeline. In a later analysis, each TCR beta chain was defined by its CDR3 amino acid sequence together with its V-gene family, and reads without a unique V-gene family were excluded. A later analysis removed nearly 600 highly shared, low-generation-probability nucleotide sequences to deal with suspected cross-contamination and a sequencing artifact. For each public chain, a later analysis derived a clonal expansion index from normalized ranks of inferred template counts within each repertoire. In a later analysis, generation probabilities were computed with a VDJ recombination model fitted to out-of-frame rearrangements, and the resulting probabilities were checked against IGoR. Hypergeometric tests were used in a later analysis to score TCR-TCR, TCR-HLA and TCR-CMV co-occurrence, with a repertoire-size bias correction applied to the TCR pairs. To estimate false discovery rates, a later analysis permuted the HLA or CMV assignments 20 times. In a later analysis, co-occurring TCRs were grouped with DBSCAN, and TCRdist sequence similarity was added when clustering was performed within HLA-allele-positive subsets. Repertoires with fewer than 30,000 or more than 120,000 public chains were left out of co-occurrence clustering, as were five repertoires with anomalous nucleotide sharing. TCRdb's version of the immuneACCESS table is confined to in-frame rearrangements and falls short of the full clone set. An unresolved V gene accounts for under half of the shortfall where checked; the remainder is of unknown origin. V and J calls and clone size are given by that table; D and trimming were obtained from the DNA. Recorded for this sample are about 92,000 clones; 84% of them occurred a single time. Jointly, the top ten make up roughly 5.3% of the sample.

The TCR sequence derives from a woman under 30 in good health and CMV-seropositive. The chain is made from TRBV29-1 and TRBJ2-1, and TRBD2 aligns with 11 junction nucleotides. Material: PBMCs. This receptor carries the CDR3 CSVAPVAGGYNEQFF. The base sequence is TGCAGCGTTGCCCCCGTAGCGGGGGGGTACAATGAGCAGTTCTTC.